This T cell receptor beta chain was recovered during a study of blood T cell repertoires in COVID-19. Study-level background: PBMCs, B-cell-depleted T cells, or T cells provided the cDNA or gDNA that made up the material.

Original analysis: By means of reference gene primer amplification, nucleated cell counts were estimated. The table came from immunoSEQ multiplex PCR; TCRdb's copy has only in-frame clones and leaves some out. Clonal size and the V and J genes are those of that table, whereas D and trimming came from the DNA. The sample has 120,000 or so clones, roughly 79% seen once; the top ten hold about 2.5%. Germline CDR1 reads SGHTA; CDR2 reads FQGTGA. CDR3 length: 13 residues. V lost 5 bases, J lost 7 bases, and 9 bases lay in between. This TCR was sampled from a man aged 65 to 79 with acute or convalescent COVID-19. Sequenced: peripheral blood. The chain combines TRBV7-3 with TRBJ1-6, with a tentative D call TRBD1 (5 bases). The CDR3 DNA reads TGTGCCAGCAGCGAAAACAGGAATTCACCCCTCCACTTT. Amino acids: CASSENRNSPLHF.